Listed below are T cell receptor beta chains from one sample, sequenced in a study of ipilimumab plus nivolumab after autologous stem cell transplantation. Sequencing was performed with immunoSEQ multiplex PCR; in TCRdb, only in-frame clones are kept and a portion is missing. The data contain roughly 16,000 clones, around four fifths of them singletons. This sample comprised PBMCs, obtained in a trial of ipilimumab plus nivolumab as post-transplant consolidation. These receptors were taken from a male donor with diffuse large B-cell lymphoma. Both conserved end residues are part of each CDR3. Each record gives: V gene, D gene, J gene, clone size, CDR3 protein, CDR3 DNA. The D gene is left open where the match is weak. Only some rows state a clone size, as once, few, many or a class for expanded clones.

TRBV9,NA,TRBJ1-1,few,CASSGPERSAEAFF,TGTGCCAGCAGCGGACCGGAGCGGAGCGCTGAAGCTTTCTTT
TRBV11-1,NA,TRBJ2-7,NA,CASSLASPEQYF,TGTGCCAGCAGTTTAGCGAGCCCCGAGCAGTACTTC
TRBV15,TRBD1,TRBJ1-1,NA,CATSRVGGQANTEAFF,TGTGCCACCAGCAGAGTGGGAGGACAGGCGAACACTGAAGCTTTCTTT
TRBV11-3,NA,TRBJ2-5,NA,CASSRNREGETQYF,TGTGCCAGCAGCCGGAACAGGGAGGGGGAGACCCAGTACTTC
TRBV6-1,NA,TRBJ1-6,NA,CASSAGSYNSPLHF,TGTGCCAGCAGTGCCGGCTCCTATAATTCACCCCTCCACTTT
TRBV27,NA,TRBJ1-1,NA,CASSLDDEAFF,TGTGCCAGCAGTTTAGATGATGAAGCTTTCTTT
TRBV5-8,NA,TRBJ1-5,NA,CASSFRGFNQPQHF,TGTGCCAGCAGCTTCCGGGGCTTTAATCAGCCCCAGCATTTT
TRBV27,NA,TRBJ1-1,NA,CASSSGGARAFF,TGTGCCAGCAGTTCCGGGGGGGCGCGAGCTTTCTTT
TRBV7-9,NA,TRBJ2-7,NA,CASSLGISKYF,TGTGCCAGCAGCTTAGGCATTTCCAAGTACTTC
TRBV11-3,TRBD1,TRBJ1-1,NA,CASSPNRGRTEAFF,TGTGCCAGCAGCCCTAACAGGGGTCGGACTGAAGCTTTCTTT
TRBV7-9,TRBD2,TRBJ2-1,NA,CASSLGGSIYNEQFF,TGTGCCAGCAGCTTAGGCGGGAGCATTTACAATGAGCAGTTCTTC
TRBV21-1,NA,TRBJ2-7,NA,CASSKEPLPTYEQYF,TGTGCCAGCAGCAAAGAACCGCTACCTACCTACGAGCAGTACTTC
TRBV27,TRBD1,TRBJ1-1,few,CASSGRGRVSTEAFF,TGTGCCAGCAGTGGAAGGGGGCGCGTTAGCACTGAAGCTTTCTTT
TRBV7-9,NA,TRBJ2-1,few,CASSLELGLEQFF,TGTGCCAGCAGCTTAGAGTTGGGGCTTGAGCAGTTCTTC
TRBV11-3,NA,TRBJ2-2,NA,CASSRQTGELFF,TGTGCCAGCAGCCGACAGACCGGGGAGCTGTTTTTT
TRBV7-8,TRBD1,TRBJ1-5,NA,CASSLASGTGNQPQHF,TGTGCCAGCAGCTTAGCGTCGGGGACAGGGAATCAGCCCCAGCATTTT
TRBV9,TRBD1,TRBJ2-1,NA,CASSTRDRSHNEQFF,TGTGCCAGCAGCACCCGGGACAGGTCCCACAATGAGCAGTTCTTC
TRBV6-4,NA,TRBJ2-1,NA,CASSEDSSYNEQFF,TGTGCCAGCAGTGAGGACAGCTCCTACAATGAGCAGTTCTTC
TRBV6-5,TRBD1,TRBJ1-2,NA,CASSLGTGAYGYTF,TGTGCCAGCAGTTTAGGGACAGGGGCCTATGGCTACACCTTC
TRBV6-6,NA,TRBJ1-1,few,CASSPGDVEAFF,TGTGCCAGCAGTCCGGGGGACGTTGAAGCTTTCTTT
TRBV6-6,NA,TRBJ1-1,NA,CASRSRGVTEAFF,TGTGCCAGCAGGTCCCGAGGTGTCACTGAAGCTTTCTTT
TRBV19,TRBD2,TRBJ2-7,NA,CASSINPLAGGPTHEQYF,TGTGCCAGTAGTATAAACCCCCTAGCGGGAGGGCCTACCCACGAGCAGTACTTC
TRBV5-1,TRBD2,TRBJ2-5,NA,CASSPKGWLAGFFPETQYF,TGCGCCAGCAGCCCTAAGGGGTGGCTAGCGGGGTTCTTCCCAGAGACCCAGTACTTC
TRBV9,NA,TRBJ1-5,once,CASSGGDSNQPQHF,TGTGCCAGCAGCGGTGGGGATAGCAATCAGCCCCAGCATTTT
TRBV6-1,NA,TRBJ1-2,NA,CASGLAYGYTF,TGTGCCAGCGGCCTAGCCTATGGCTACACCTTC
TRBV6-4,NA,TRBJ2-4,NA,CASSDRVTPKNIQYF,TGTGCCAGCAGTGACAGGGTGACTCCCAAAAACATTCAGTACTTC
TRBV5-1,NA,TRBJ2-7,NA,CASSLGYEQYF,TGCGCCAGCAGTCTAGGGTACGAGCAGTACTTC